This T cell receptor (beta chain) emerged from a study of blood T cell repertoires in COVID-19 (dated by TCRdb to the early 2020s). With regard to the full study: Samples covering the acute and convalescent phases of COVID-19 were provided by collaborators in the United States, Italy and Spain. The material from the prospective study consisted of cDNA or gDNA derived from T cells, B-cell-depleted T cells, or PBMCs. Deeply sampled blood TCRbeta repertoires from subjects exposed to, actively infected with, or recovered from COVID-19 were included in the dataset. A freely available public database, intended as a resource for researchers studying the immune response to SARS-CoV-2, is where the repertoires were released. Samples came from the ongoing ImmuneRACE study (first 160 participants) plus 1,254 subjects from 6 global collaborators. Nearly every sample came with metadata listing a de-identified subject ID, COVID-19 status, age in years and sex. Where available, HLA class I and class II types were taken from metadata supplied by the sample provider and were not determined by assay-based typing.

Study-wide findings and limitations: The amount of clinical and demographic metadata varied by source and participant and was provided uncurated.

TCRbeta CDR3 regions were amplified from genomic DNA using the immunoSEQ Assay, a bias-controlled multiplex PCR. The published analysis was carried out like this. The number of nucleated cells in each sample was estimated from the amplification of reference gene primers within the assay. Sequence reads were collapsed and filtered to measure the absolute abundance of every unique TCRbeta CDR3 rearrangement. For each sample, productive Simpson clonality was calculated as the square root of Simpson's diversity index over productive rearrangements. TCRdb provides this immuneACCESS table in a form limited to in-frame rearrangements. Some clones are lacking; in checked studies, under half of them reflect an unresolved V gene, and why the rest are absent is not known. That table supplies the V and J calls and clone size; D and trimming were determined from the DNA. This sample holds about 82,000 clones; 75% to 85% were observed only once. 36% of the sample is taken by the ten largest.

In Seattle, one collaborating source enrolled patients while the infection was active and tracked those patients longitudinally over the course of disease. Whole blood was collected in K2EDTA tubes by collaborating institutions according to the institutions' own protocols. Collaborator samples were shipped for TCRbeta analysis as frozen whole blood, isolated PBMCs, or DNA extracted from either sample type. V and J are truncated by 6 bases and 6 bases respectively, leaving an intervening sequence of 15 bases. The germline V gene supplies CDR1 MNHEY and CDR2 SVGAGI. There are 15 amino acids in the CDR3, from cysteine to phenylalanine inclusive. Kept here is only the CDR3 DNA, which spans 45 bases and is read in frame from base 1. Regarding this clone: Its antigen specificity is not known. Base-call qualities are not available, and no considerably larger clone is one nucleotide away.

Here the chain combines TRBV6-5 and TRBJ1-6, with a weak D call of TRBD1 (6 bases match). The source material was peripheral blood. The clonotype was recovered from a man aged 55 to 70 with COVID-19, enrolled during active disease. The base sequence is TGTGCCAGCAGGCGAAGCGGACAGCCTAATTCACCCCTCCACTTT. This translates into CASRRSGQPNSPLHF.